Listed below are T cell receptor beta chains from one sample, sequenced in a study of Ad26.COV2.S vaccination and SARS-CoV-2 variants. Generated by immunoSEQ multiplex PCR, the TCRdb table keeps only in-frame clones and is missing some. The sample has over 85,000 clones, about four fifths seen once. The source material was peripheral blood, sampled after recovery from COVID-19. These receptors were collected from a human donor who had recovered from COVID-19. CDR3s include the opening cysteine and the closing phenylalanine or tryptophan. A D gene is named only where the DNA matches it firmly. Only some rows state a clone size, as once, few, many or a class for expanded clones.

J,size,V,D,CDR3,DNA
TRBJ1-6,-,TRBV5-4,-,CASSSTDNSPLHF,TGTGCCAGCAGCTCAACAGATAATTCACCCCTCCACTTT
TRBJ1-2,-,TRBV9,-,CASRGTVAYGYTF,TGTGCCAGCAGGGGGACTGTGGCCTATGGCTACACCTTC
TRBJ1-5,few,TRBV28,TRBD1,CASSSPRTGLSSNQPQHF,TGTGCCAGCAGCTCCCCTCGGACAGGATTATCGAGCAATCAGCCCCAGCATTTT
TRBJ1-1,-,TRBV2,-,CASSESQPRVGAFF,TGTGCCAGCAGTGAATCCCAGCCCCGGGTCGGAGCTTTCTTT
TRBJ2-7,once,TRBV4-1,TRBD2,CASSQGFPSGRASVFGEQYF,TGCGCCAGCAGCCAAGGGTTCCCTAGCGGGAGGGCCTCGGTTTTCGGCGAGCAGTACTTC
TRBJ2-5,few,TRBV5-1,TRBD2,CASSYGGSGRAQTQYF,TGCGCCAGCAGCTATGGTGGTAGCGGGAGGGCCCAGACCCAGTACTTC
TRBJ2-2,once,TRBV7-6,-,CASSLTGKNTGELFF,TGTGCCAGCAGCTTAACGGGAAAGAACACCGGGGAGCTGTTTTTT
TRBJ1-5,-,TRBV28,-,CASSSNSNQPQHF,TGTGCCAGCAGCTCGAATAGCAATCAGCCCCAGCATTTT
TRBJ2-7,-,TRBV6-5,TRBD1,CASREGTGAYEQYF,TGTGCCAGCAGAGAGGGGACAGGGGCCTACGAGCAGTACTTC
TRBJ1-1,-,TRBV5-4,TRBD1,CASSFGAGGVTEAFF,TGTGCCAGCAGCTTCGGGGCAGGGGGCGTCACTGAAGCTTTCTTT
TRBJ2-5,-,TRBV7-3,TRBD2,CASSPSGRPQETQYF,TGTGCCAGCAGCCCCAGCGGGAGGCCTCAAGAGACCCAGTACTTC
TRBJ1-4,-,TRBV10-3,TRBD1,CAIRGTGENEKLFF,TGTGCCATCAGGGGGACAGGAGAGAATGAAAAACTGTTTTTT
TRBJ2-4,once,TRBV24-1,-,CATSGATEGIAKNIQYF,TGTGCCACCAGTGGTGCAACTGAGGGCATAGCCAAAAACATTCAGTACTTC
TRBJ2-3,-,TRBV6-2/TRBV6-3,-,CASSYSPGQGTDTQYF,TGTGCCAGCAGTTACTCCCCGGGTCAGGGCACAGATACGCAGTATTTT
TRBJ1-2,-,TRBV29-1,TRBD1,CSVGQGLLYGYTF,TGCAGCGTTGGACAGGGTTTACTATATGGCTACACCTTC
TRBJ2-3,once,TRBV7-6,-,CASSLGPVGGGDTQYF,TGTGCCAGCAGCTTGGGTCCTGTGGGAGGTGGAGATACGCAGTATTTT
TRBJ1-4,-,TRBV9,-,CASTPSGTENEKLFF,TGTGCCAGCACCCCATCCGGGACGGAGAATGAAAAACTGTTTTTT
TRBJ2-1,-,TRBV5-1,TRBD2,CASSLDPGLAGEQFF,TGCGCCAGCAGCTTGGACCCGGGACTAGCGGGAGAGCAGTTCTTC
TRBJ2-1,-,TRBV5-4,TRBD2,CASYSISGRSYNEQFF,TGTGCCAGCTACTCGATATCCGGGAGGTCCTACAATGAGCAGTTCTTC
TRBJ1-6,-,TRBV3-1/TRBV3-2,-,CASSSGTSNSPLHF,TGTGCCAGTTCGTCCGGCACATCTAATTCACCCCTCCACTTT
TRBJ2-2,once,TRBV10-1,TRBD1,CASSRWDRSANTGELFF,TGCGCCAGCAGTCGATGGGACAGAAGCGCGAACACCGGGGAGCTGTTTTTT
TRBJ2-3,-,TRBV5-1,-,CASSSLATDTQYF,TGCGCCAGCAGCTCGTTGGCCACAGATACGCAGTATTTT
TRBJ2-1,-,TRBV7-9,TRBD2,CASSLPGLFDEQFF,TGTGCCAGCAGCCTACCGGGACTATTCGATGAGCAGTTCTTC
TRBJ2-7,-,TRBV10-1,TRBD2,CASSDLAGVPHHSYEQYF,TGCGCCAGCAGTGATCTAGCGGGAGTTCCCCACCATTCCTACGAGCAGTACTTC
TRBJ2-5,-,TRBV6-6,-,CASSYPRVRETQYF,TGTGCCAGCAGTTACCCGAGGGTTCGGGAGACCCAGTACTTC
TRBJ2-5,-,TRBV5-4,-,CASSLGNQETQYF,TGTGCCAGCAGCTTAGGGAACCAAGAGACCCAGTACTTC
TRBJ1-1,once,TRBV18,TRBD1,CASSPGQADTEAFF,TGTGCCAGCTCACCAGGACAGGCGGACACTGAAGCTTTCTTT
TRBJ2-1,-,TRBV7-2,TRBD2,CASSSGGSTSYNEQFF,TGTGCCAGCAGCTCTGGCGGGAGCACCTCCTACAATGAGCAGTTCTTC
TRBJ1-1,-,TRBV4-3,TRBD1,CASSQDDRVGTEAFF,TGCGCCAGCAGCCAAGATGACAGGGTAGGCACTGAAGCTTTCTTT
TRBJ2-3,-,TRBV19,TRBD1,CASSRQGERTDTQYF,TGTGCCAGTAGTCGGCAGGGGGAAAGGACAGATACGCAGTATTTT
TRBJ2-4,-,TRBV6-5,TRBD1,CASFDRGAENIQYF,TGTGCCAGCTTCGACAGGGGAGCGGAAAACATTCAGTACTTC
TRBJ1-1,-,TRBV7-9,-,CASSPLEPGTEAFF,TGTGCCAGCAGCCCCCTTGAACCGGGAACTGAAGCTTTCTTT
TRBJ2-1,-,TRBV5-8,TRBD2,CASSWGTGGNEQFF,TGTGCCAGCAGCTGGGGGACCGGGGGGAATGAGCAGTTCTTC
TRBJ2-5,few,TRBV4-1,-,CASSQTPGTTGPQETQYF,TGCGCCAGCAGCCAAACCCCGGGAACAACTGGGCCTCAAGAGACCCAGTACTTC
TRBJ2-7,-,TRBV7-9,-,CASSLGGQSPYF,TGTGCCAGCAGCTTAGGGGGGCAGTCGCCGTACTTC
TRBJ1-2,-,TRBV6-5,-,CATAQGIGGYTF,TGTGCCACGGCACAAGGGATAGGGGGCTACACCTTC
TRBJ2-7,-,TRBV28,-,CASSLAGTTSYEQYF,TGTGCCAGCAGTTTGGCAGGCACTACCTCCTACGAGCAGTACTTC
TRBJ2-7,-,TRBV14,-,CASSQALRSSGYEQYF,TGTGCCAGCAGCCAAGCCCTCCGGTCTTCGGGCTACGAGCAGTACTTC
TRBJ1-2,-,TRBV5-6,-,CASSLGGSYGYTF,TGTGCCAGCAGCTTGGGGGGCTCCTATGGCTACACCTTC
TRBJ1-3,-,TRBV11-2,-,CASSFGRGGVRNTIYF,TGTGCCAGCAGTTTCGGGAGAGGAGGAGTCCGAAACACCATATATTTT
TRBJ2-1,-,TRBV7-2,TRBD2,CASSLFGGSSYNEQFF,TGTGCCAGCAGCTTGTTCGGCGGGAGCTCCTACAATGAGCAGTTCTTC
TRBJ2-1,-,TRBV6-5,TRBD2,CASSSRLAGGYNEQFF,TGTGCCAGCAGTTCCAGACTAGCGGGAGGGTACAATGAGCAGTTCTTC
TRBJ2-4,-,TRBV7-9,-,CASRTTGGVTKNIQYF,TGTGCCAGCAGAACTACAGGGGGGGTAACCAAAAACATTCAGTACTTC
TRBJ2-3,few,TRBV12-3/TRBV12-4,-,CASSLPRWDQYF,TGTGCCAGCAGTTTACCCCGATGGGACCAGTATTTT
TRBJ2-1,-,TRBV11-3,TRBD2,CASSPGTSSNNEQFF,TGTGCCAGCAGCCCCGGGACTAGCAGCAACAATGAGCAGTTCTTC
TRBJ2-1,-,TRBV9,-,CASSPTSYNEQFF,TGTGCCAGCAGCCCGACCTCTTACAATGAGCAGTTCTTC
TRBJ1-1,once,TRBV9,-,CASGSPMNTEAFF,TGTGCCAGTGGCAGTCCAATGAACACTGAAGCTTTCTTT
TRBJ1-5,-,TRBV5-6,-,CASSLWQGHQPQHF,TGTGCCAGCAGCTTGTGGCAGGGCCATCAGCCCCAGCATTTT
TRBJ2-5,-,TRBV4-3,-,CASSQVHRRQETQYF,TGCGCCAGCAGCCAAGTCCACAGGCGACAAGAGACCCAGTACTTC
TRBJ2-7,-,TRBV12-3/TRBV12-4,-,CASSPGQGYEQYF,TGTGCCAGCAGCCCGGGACAAGGCTACGAGCAGTACTTC
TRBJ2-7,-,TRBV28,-,CASRPNDGHPPYEQYF,TGTGCCAGCAGACCCAATGACGGCCACCCTCCGTACGAGCAGTACTTC
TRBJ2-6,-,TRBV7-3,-,CASSFPPLGSGANVLTF,TGTGCCAGCAGCTTCCCCCCCCTGGGCTCTGGGGCCAACGTCCTGACTTTC
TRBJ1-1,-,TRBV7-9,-,CASSWRGTEAFF,TGTGCCAGCAGCTGGCGGGGGACTGAAGCTTTCTTT
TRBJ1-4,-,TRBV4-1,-,CASSQGLRNEKLFF,TGCGCCAGCAGCCAAGGTTTGCGGAATGAAAAACTGTTTTTT
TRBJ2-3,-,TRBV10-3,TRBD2,CAISDPGLAGGPFTHTDTQYF,TGTGCCATCAGTGACCCGGGACTAGCGGGAGGCCCCTTCACCCACACAGATACGCAGTATTTT
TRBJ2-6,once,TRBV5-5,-,CASSLGRFSGANVLTF,TGTGCCAGCAGCCTCGGACGGTTCTCTGGGGCCAACGTCCTGACTTTC